The rows below give T cell receptor beta chains drawn from one sample of a study of T cells in Graves' hyperthyroidism and ophthalmopathy. TCRdb re-called the multiplex PCR reads with MiXCR, one entry per CDR3 protein. The repertoire holds about 640,000 distinct CDR3 sequences, 20% seen once, with about 35% in the top ten. The sequenced sample consisted of blood. The receptor source for this set is a man under 40 with Graves' ophthalmopathy. The CDR3 runs from the conserved cysteine through the conserved F or W. The D gene is left open where the match is weak. Expanded clones are given a class, and other clones once, few, many or no size at all.

>once|TRBV19|TRBJ1-5|TRBD1
CASRTHRGGGQPQHF
TGTGCCAGTAGGACTCACAGGGGGGGAGGCCAGCCCCAGCATTTT
>NA|TRBV3-1|TRBJ2-1|TRBD2
CASSLTSGSVTYNEQFF
TGTGCCAGCAGCCTAACTAGCGGGAGTGTCACCTACAATGAGCAGTTCTTC
>many|TRBV11-2|TRBJ2-1|NA
CASSLGLLLSGYFYNEQFF
TGTGCCAGCAGCTTAGGGTTGCTACTCAGCGGGTATTTCTACAATGAGCAGTTCTTC
>NA|TRBV28|TRBJ2-7|NA
CVSSTTEGAYEQYF
TGTGTCAGCAGTACAACCGAGGGTGCCTACGAGCAGTACTTC
>few|TRBV6-1|TRBJ2-4|TRBD1
CASSEAPTGTGVYIQYF
TGTGCCAGCAGTGAAGCCCCAACCGGGACAGGGGTATACATTCAGTACTTC
>few|TRBV7-3|TRBJ2-7|TRBD1
CASIRSPPTGAYSYEQYF
TGTGCCAGCATCCGCTCTCCCCCCACAGGGGCCTACTCCTACGAGCAGTACTTC
>NA|TRBV7-8|TRBJ2-3|TRBD1
CASSYDRGRTDTQYF
TGTGCCAGCAGCTACGACAGGGGGCGAACAGATACGCAGTATTTT
>NA|TRBV10-3|TRBJ2-7|TRBD1
CAIRDRGFNEQYF
TGTGCCATCAGGGACAGGGGGTTCAACGAGCAGTACTTC
>many|TRBV3-1|TRBJ2-7|NA
CASSLQNPAYEQYF
TGTGCCAGCAGCCTACAAAACCCAGCGTACGAGCAGTACTTC
>few|TRBV6-2/TRBV6-3|TRBJ2-1|TRBD2
CASFIGLAVYNEQFF
TGTGCCAGCTTCATCGGACTAGCGGTCTACAATGAGCAGTTCTTC
>many|TRBV3-1|TRBJ2-3|TRBD2
CASSQVDRGRSDTQYF
TGTGCCAGCAGCCAAGTCGATCGCGGGAGGTCAGATACGCAGTATTTT
>few|TRBV4-1|TRBJ2-7|NA
CASSPQRGYEQYF
TGCGCCAGCAGCCCACAGCGAGGCTACGAGCAGTACTTC
>NA|TRBV11-2|TRBJ2-5|NA
CASSLEWTEMETQYF
TGTGCCAGCAGCTTAGAATGGACCGAAATGGAGACCCAGTACTTC
>few|TRBV30|TRBJ2-2|TRBD2
CAWSPASGNTGELFF
TGTGCCTGGAGTCCGGCTAGCGGGAACACCGGGGAGCTGTTTTTT
>few|TRBV4-1|TRBJ2-2|TRBD2
CASSQGRLAGLNTGELFF
TGCGCCAGCAGCCAAGGCCGACTAGCGGGCTTGAACACCGGGGAGCTGTTTTTT
>NA|TRBV11-3|TRBJ2-5|NA
CASSLVPGKETQYF
TGTGCCAGCAGCTTAGTCCCAGGGAAAGAGACCCAGTACTTC